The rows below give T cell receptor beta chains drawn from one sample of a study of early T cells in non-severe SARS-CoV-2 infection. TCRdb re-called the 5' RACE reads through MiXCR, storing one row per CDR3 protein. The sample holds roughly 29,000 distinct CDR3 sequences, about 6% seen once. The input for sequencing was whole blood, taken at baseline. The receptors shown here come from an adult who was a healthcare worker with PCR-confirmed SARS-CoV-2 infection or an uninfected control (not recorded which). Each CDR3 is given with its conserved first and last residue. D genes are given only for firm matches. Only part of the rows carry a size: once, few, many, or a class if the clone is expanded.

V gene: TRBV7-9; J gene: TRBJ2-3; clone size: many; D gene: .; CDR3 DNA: TGTGCCAGCAGCTTAGTTGGCACAGGGAAGACGCAGTATTTT; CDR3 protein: CASSLVGTGKTQYF
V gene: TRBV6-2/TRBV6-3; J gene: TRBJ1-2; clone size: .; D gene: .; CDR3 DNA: TGTGCCAGCAGTTACCTCCGGGGGCCGGATGGCTACACCTTC; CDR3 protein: CASSYLRGPDGYTF
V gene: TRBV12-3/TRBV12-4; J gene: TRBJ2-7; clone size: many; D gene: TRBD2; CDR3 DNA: TGTGCCAGCAGTAAATCCGGGACTAGCAGCTACGAGCAGTACTTC; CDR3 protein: CASSKSGTSSYEQYF
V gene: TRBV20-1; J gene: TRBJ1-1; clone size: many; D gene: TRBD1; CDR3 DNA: TGCAGTGCCTACGGACAGGGGGCTAACACTGAAGCTTTCTTT; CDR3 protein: CSAYGQGANTEAFF
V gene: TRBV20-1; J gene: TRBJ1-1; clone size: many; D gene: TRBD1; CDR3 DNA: TGCAGTGCTAGGGGGACAGGCGAGGCGGCTCTGCCCACTGAAGCTTTCTTT; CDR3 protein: CSARGTGEAALPTEAFF
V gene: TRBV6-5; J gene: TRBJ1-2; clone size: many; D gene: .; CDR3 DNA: TGTGCCAGCACCTCCATCACCCAGGGAGGTCGGTATGGCTACACCTTC; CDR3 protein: CASTSITQGGRYGYTF
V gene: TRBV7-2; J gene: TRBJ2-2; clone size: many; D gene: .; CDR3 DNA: TGTGCCAGCCAACTCGTCACACGGGACAACGGGGAGCTGTTTTTT; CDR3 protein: CASQLVTRDNGELFF
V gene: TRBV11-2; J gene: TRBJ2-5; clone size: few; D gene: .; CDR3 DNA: TGTGCCAGCACCTTCACCGCGGGCGGGGAGACCCAGTACTTC; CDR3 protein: CASTFTAGGETQYF
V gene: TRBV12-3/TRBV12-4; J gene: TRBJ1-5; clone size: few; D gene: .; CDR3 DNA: TGTGCCAGCAGTCTCATCAGCAATCAGCCCCAGCATTTT; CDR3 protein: CASSLISNQPQHF
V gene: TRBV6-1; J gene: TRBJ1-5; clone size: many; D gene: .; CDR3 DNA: TGTGCCAGCAGTGAAGCGGCTTTAAATAGCAATCAGCCCCAGCATTTT; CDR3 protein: CASSEAALNSNQPQHF
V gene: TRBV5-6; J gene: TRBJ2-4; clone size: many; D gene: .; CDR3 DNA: TGTGCCAGCAGCTACGGACGGTTGCTAGCCAAAAACATTCAGTACTTC; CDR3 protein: CASSYGRLLAKNIQYF
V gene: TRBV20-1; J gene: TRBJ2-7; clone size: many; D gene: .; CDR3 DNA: TGCAGTGCTAGTGCGAGCTCCTACGAGCAGTACTTC; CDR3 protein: CSASASSYEQYF
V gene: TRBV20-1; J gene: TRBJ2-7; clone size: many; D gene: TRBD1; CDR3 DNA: TGCAGTGCTACCACGACAGGGTCTGGTTCGTACTTC; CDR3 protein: CSATTTGSGSYF
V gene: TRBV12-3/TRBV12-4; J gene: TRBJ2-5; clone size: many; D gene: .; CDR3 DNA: TGTGCCAGCAGTTTGATGATCCTTCAAGAGACCCAGTACTTC; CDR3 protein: CASSLMILQETQYF
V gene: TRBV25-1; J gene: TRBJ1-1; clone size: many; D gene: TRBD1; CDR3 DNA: TGTGCCAGCAGTGAGTTAATCCGGGACAGAAGGGCGGGAGGATTT; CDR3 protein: CASSELIRDRRAGGF
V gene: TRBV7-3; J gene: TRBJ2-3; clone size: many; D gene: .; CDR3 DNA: TGTGCCAGCAGCTTAAAGGGAGCAGATACGCAGTATTTT; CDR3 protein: CASSLKGADTQYF
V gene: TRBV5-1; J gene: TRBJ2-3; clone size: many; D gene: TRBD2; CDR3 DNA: TGCGCCAGCAGGCAAACGACTAGCGGGAGAACAGATACGCAGTATTTT; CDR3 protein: CASRQTTSGRTDTQYF
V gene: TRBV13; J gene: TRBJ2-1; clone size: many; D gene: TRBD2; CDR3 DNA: TGTGCCAGCAGCCTAACGACTAGCGGGAGGAAGTTTCGGTTCTTC; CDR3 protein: CASSLTTSGRKFRFF
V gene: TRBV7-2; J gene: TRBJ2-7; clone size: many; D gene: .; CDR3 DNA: TGTGCCAGCAGCTTTGGGGGGCCCTACGAGCAGTACTTC; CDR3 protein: CASSFGGPYEQYF
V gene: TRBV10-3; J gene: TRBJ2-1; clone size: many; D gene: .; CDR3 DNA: TGTGCCATCAGTAAGTCCAGGTCGGTGTCCAATGAGCAGTTCTTC; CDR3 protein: CAISKSRSVSNEQFF
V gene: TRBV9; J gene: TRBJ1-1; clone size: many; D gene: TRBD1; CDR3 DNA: TGTGCCAGCAGCGATGGGACAGACCAAGAAGCTTTCTTT; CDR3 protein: CASSDGTDQEAFF
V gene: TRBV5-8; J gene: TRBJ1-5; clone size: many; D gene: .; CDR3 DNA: TGTGCCAGCAGCTTGTTAGGTCAGCCCCAGCATTTT; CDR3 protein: CASSLLGQPQHF
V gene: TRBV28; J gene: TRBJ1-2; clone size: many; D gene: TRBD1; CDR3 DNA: TGTGCCAGCAACCCTGGGACAGGGGCAAGCCGCCATGGCTACACCTTC; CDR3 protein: CASNPGTGASRHGYTF
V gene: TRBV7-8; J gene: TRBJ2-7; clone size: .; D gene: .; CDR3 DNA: TGTGCCAGCAGCGCATACAGGATCGGGTCCTACGAGCAGTACTTC; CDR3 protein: CASSAYRIGSYEQYF
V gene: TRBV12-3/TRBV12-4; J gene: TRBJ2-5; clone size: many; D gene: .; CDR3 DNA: TGTGCCAGCAGTTTAGGGGGGACCCAGTACTTC; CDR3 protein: CASSLGGTQYF